This TCR beta chain was profiled in a study of T cell responses to AZD1222 COVID-19 vaccine. V was trimmed by 0 bases and J by 8 bases, leaving 10 bases between them. Germline V gene lookup returns CDR1 MNHEY and CDR2 SMNVEV (reference sequence). This CDR3 has 14 residues. Assay: immunoSEQ multiplex PCR; the TCRdb copy retains only in-frame clones and omits some. This table has 100,000 or so clones, approximately 87% appearing once. The genes are TRBV27 and TRBJ1-4; possibly TRBD1 for D (5 bases). The starting material was peripheral blood, obtained on day 0 of AZD1222 vaccination. This TCR was recovered from an adult in good health. DNA for the CDR3: TGTGCCAGCAGTTTATCTCAGGGAAACGAAAAACTGTTTTTT. It yields the protein CASSLSQGNEKLFF.